Each of the 6 T cell receptor beta chains below was sequenced from the same sample in a study of glioma-infiltrating T cells. Amplification of TCR alpha and beta CDR3 regions from RNA used iRepertoire nested multiplex PCR. TCRdb re-called the multiplex PCR reads with MiXCR, one entry per CDR3 protein. This sample has fewer than 500,000 distinct CDR3 sequences, with around 38% found just once. Specimen: glioma tissue, nonneoplastic brain tissue, or PBMCs (not recorded which). The receptors stem from a human donor with low-grade glioma or glioblastoma, undergoing nonglioma brain surgery, or in good health (not recorded which).

Only a few counts were recorded for this clonotype. J is TRBJ2-5 and V is TRBV6-6, with D perhaps being TRBD1 or TRBD2 (6 bases each). The CDR3 is 14 amino acids. Looked up from germline, CDR1 is MNHNY and CDR2 is SVGAGI (reference sequence). Trimming stripped 2 bases from V and 5 bases from J, with 12 bases between. The DNA for the CDR3 is TGTGCCAGCAGTTACGGACTGGGGGGCGAGACCCAGTACTTC. It yields the protein CASSYGLGGETQYF.

This chain joins TRBV4-3 and TRBJ1-5; maybe TRBD1 (6 bases). The germline gives CDR1 LGHNA, CDR2 YSLEER. V shed 1 base and J shed 0 bases, with 13 bases lying between them. The CDR3 is 17 amino acids. The CDR3, as DNA: TGCGCCAGCAGCCAAGGTCTGGGGGCACCTAGCAATCAGCCCCAGCATTTT. It yields the protein CASSQGLGAPSNQPQHF.

Many counts were recorded for this clonotype. This sequence joins TRBV6-1 and TRBJ2-7; 9 nucleotides agree with TRBD1. Trimming cost V 7 bases and J 6 bases; bases outside gene matches: 10. Germline V gene lookup returns CDR1 MNHNS and CDR2 SASEGT. The CDR3 length is 14 residues. CDR3 DNA: TGTGCCAGCACCCCGGGACAGGGCCCTCGCGAGCAGTACTTC. Its translation: CASTPGQGPREQYF.

This clonotype appeared many times. The rearrangement joins TRBV15 to TRBJ2-7; no firm D call. The CDR3 totals 13 residues. Trimming took 0 bases from V and 6 from J, leaving 9 bases between them. Germline values: CDR1 LNHNV, CDR2 YYDKDF (reference sequence). The CDR3 DNA reads TGTGCCACCAGCAGAGATTTCGAAAGCGAGCAGTACTTC. Translated: CATSRDFESEQYF.

This clonotype was found once. A read error may be the cause here, since a much bigger clone is one base away. The chain employs TRBV6-2 or TRBV6-3 and TRBJ1-1, with D possibly TRBD1 on 6 matching bases. Looked up from germline, CDR1 is MNHEY and CDR2 is SVGEGT. The CDR3 contains 13 residues. The DNA of the CDR3 is TGTACCAGCAGGTTACAGGGGAACACTGAAGCTTTCTTT. This encodes CTSRLQGNTEAFF.

This clonotype was detected many times. The chain combines TRBV11-1 with TRBJ2-7; the D gene is possibly TRBD2 (6 bases). CDR1 and CDR2 (germline): SGHAT, FQDESV (reference sequence). V was trimmed by 1 base and J by 2 bases, leaving 15 bases between them. This CDR3 is built from 16 residues. CDR3 amino acids: CASSLVRRDLTYEQYF. Written as DNA, the CDR3 is TGTGCCAGCAGCTTAGTCCGCAGGGACTTGACCTACGAGCAGTACTTC.